The rows below give T cell receptor beta chains drawn from one sample of a study of radiotherapy plus CTLA-4 blockade in lung cancer. Profiled with immunoSEQ multiplex PCR; TCRdb holds only in-frame clones, not every one. The table shows 90,000 to 95,000 clones, with under 90% occurring only once. The sequences come from peripheral blood, collected from a patient treated with radiotherapy plus ipilimumab. These receptors were collected from a human donor with non-small cell lung cancer who had stable disease on radiotherapy plus ipilimumab. Both conserved end residues are part of each CDR3. The order of the fields is J gene, D gene, V gene, clone size, CDR3 protein, CDR3 DNA. A D gene is named only where the DNA matches it firmly. Expanded clones get a size class; other rows say once, few or many, or leave the size out.

>TRBJ2-2|TRBD2|TRBV6-4|.
CASSAFSGGNTGELFF
TGTGCCAGCAGCGCATTTAGCGGGGGAAACACCGGGGAGCTGTTTTTT
>TRBJ2-2|.|TRBV7-2|.
CASSSQGYGELFF
TGTGCCAGCAGCTCGCAGGGGTACGGGGAGCTGTTTTTT
>TRBJ1-1|.|TRBV19|.
CASSQPGGAGNTEAFF
TGTGCCAGTAGTCAACCAGGTGGGGCAGGGAACACTGAAGCTTTCTTT
>TRBJ2-1|.|TRBV6-5|.
CASSGRRSLDNEQFF
TGTGCCAGCAGTGGTCGCAGGTCGCTTGACAATGAGCAGTTCTTC
>TRBJ2-4|.|TRBV5-1|.
CASSLTGTNRGKNIQYF
TGCGCCAGCAGCTTGACCGGGACCAACCGGGGCAAAAACATTCAGTACTTC
>TRBJ2-1|.|TRBV5-1|few
CASSLDFQGGPKDNEQFF
TGCGCCAGCAGCTTGGATTTTCAGGGGGGCCCGAAAGACAATGAGCAGTTCTTC
>TRBJ2-3|.|TRBV20-1|.
CSGSGTDTQYF
TGCAGTGGAAGTGGCACAGATACGCAGTATTTT
>TRBJ2-7|TRBD1|TRBV5-1|.
CASARDRAYEQYF
TGCGCCAGTGCTAGGGACAGAGCCTACGAGCAGTACTTC
>TRBJ1-2|.|TRBV28|.
CASSLGGAPDGYTF
TGTGCCAGCAGTTTAGGGGGCGCGCCGGATGGCTACACCTTC
>TRBJ2-3|.|TRBV30|.
CAWSVGGGRDTQYF
TGTGCCTGGAGTGTTGGGGGGGGGCGGGATACGCAGTATTTT
>TRBJ2-2|.|TRBV6-5|few
CASSYPNTGELFF
TGTGCCAGCAGTTACCCGAACACCGGGGAGCTGTTTTTT
>TRBJ2-5|.|TRBV21-1|.
CASSSWTAYSQETQYF
TGTGCCAGCAGCTCTTGGACAGCCTATTCACAAGAGACCCAGTACTTC
>TRBJ2-2|.|TRBV6-5|.
CASRQIQNTGELFF
TGTGCCAGCAGGCAAATCCAGAACACCGGGGAGCTGTTTTTT
>TRBJ2-1|TRBD2|TRBV11-2|.
CASSLEGGYDNEQFF
TGTGCCAGCAGCTTAGAGGGAGGGTACGACAATGAGCAGTTCTTC
>TRBJ1-5|.|TRBV18|.
CASSPQQSNQPQHF
TGTGCCAGCTCACCACAACAAAGCAATCAGCCCCAGCATTTT
>TRBJ1-5|.|TRBV7-8|once
CASSLEPRYNQPQHF
TGTGCCAGCAGCTTAGAACCACGTTACAATCAGCCCCAGCATTTT
>TRBJ2-1|.|TRBV19|.
CASSIPGGGGLSNEQFF
TGTGCCAGTAGTATACCCGGTGGGGGGGGGCTGTCGAATGAGCAGTTCTTC
>TRBJ1-2|TRBD1|TRBV19|.
CASSIDLRTGPYYGYTF
TGTGCCAGTAGTATAGATCTACGGACAGGGCCCTACTATGGCTACACCTTC
>TRBJ2-1|.|TRBV7-3|.
CASSLDSFGYNEQFF
TGTGCCAGCAGCTTGGACAGTTTCGGCTACAATGAGCAGTTCTTC
>TRBJ2-2|TRBD2|TRBV29-1|.
CSVPPGGGNTGELFF
TGCAGCGTTCCCCCGGGGGGGGGAAACACCGGGGAGCTGTTTTTT
>TRBJ1-5|.|TRBV19|.
CASKDSPNQPQHF
TGTGCCAGTAAGGACAGCCCCAATCAGCCCCAGCATTTT
>TRBJ1-2|.|TRBV6-1|.
CASSEWGYTF
TGTGCCAGCAGTGAATGGGGCTACACCTTC
>TRBJ2-7|TRBD2|TRBV5-6|.
CASSLYGEGSYEQYF
TGTGCCAGCAGCTTATATGGGGAGGGCTCCTACGAGCAGTACTTC
>TRBJ1-6|TRBD1|TRBV6-1|.
CASRKTGANSPLHF
TGTGCCAGCAGAAAGACAGGGGCGAATTCACCCCTCCACTTT
>TRBJ2-2|TRBD1|TRBV5-6|.
CASSVGTGATGELFF
TGTGCCAGCAGCGTCGGGACAGGGGCCACCGGGGAGCTGTTTTTT
>TRBJ2-7|TRBD1|TRBV4-1|few
CASSPGTGSYEQYF
TGCGCCAGCAGCCCGGGGACAGGGTCCTACGAGCAGTACTTC
>TRBJ2-7|.|TRBV6-5|.
CASKTDRNWNYEQYF
TGTGCCAGCAAAACCGACAGGAACTGGAACTACGAGCAGTACTTC
>TRBJ1-5|TRBD1|TRBV28|.
CASSTGEAGNQPQHF
TGTGCCAGCAGCACAGGGGAGGCGGGCAATCAGCCCCAGCATTTT
>TRBJ2-5|TRBD1|TRBV7-6|.
CASSPTGGETQYF
TGTGCCAGCAGCCCCACAGGGGGAGAGACCCAGTACTTC
>TRBJ1-2|TRBD1|TRBV7-8|few
CASSLDQGGYGYTF
TGTGCCAGCAGCCTCGACCAGGGGGGTTATGGCTACACCTTC
>TRBJ2-2|TRBD1|TRBV30|.
CAWRDRTRLKSGELFF
TGTGCCTGGAGGGACAGGACCCGATTAAAGTCCGGGGAGCTGTTTTTT
>TRBJ2-3|TRBD2|TRBV9|.
CASSVGGTSGRPDTQYF
TGTGCCAGCAGCGTAGGCGGGACTAGCGGGAGGCCAGATACGCAGTATTTT
>TRBJ2-3|TRBD2|TRBV19|.
CASRTSGTYSTDTQYF
TGTGCCAGCCGGACTAGCGGGACCTATAGCACAGATACGCAGTATTTT
>TRBJ1-4|.|TRBV28|.
CASSGTQGDNEKLFF
TGTGCCAGCAGTGGGACACAGGGTGATAATGAAAAACTGTTTTTT
>TRBJ2-5|TRBD2|TRBV29-1|.
CSVETGLAGGQGETQYF
TGCAGCGTTGAAACGGGACTAGCGGGGGGCCAGGGTGAGACCCAGTACTTC
>TRBJ2-7|.|TRBV2|.
CASSEQTLSSYEQYF
TGTGCCAGCAGTGAACAGACATTGAGCTCCTACGAGCAGTACTTC
>TRBJ2-3|TRBD1|TRBV5-1|.
CASSPTGGPDTQYF
TGCGCCAGCAGCCCTACAGGGGGCCCAGATACGCAGTATTTT
>TRBJ2-3|TRBD2|TRBV6-1|.
CASSVSGLSTDTQYF
TGTGCCAGCAGCGTTAGCGGGCTGAGCACAGATACGCAGTATTTT
>TRBJ2-1|.|TRBV27|.
CASKEGAYNEQFF
TGTGCCAGCAAGGAGGGGGCCTACAATGAGCAGTTCTTC
>TRBJ1-2|.|TRBV18|.
CASSPSGVGNGYTF
TGTGCCAGCTCACCCTCAGGGGTCGGCAATGGCTACACCTTC
>TRBJ1-2|TRBD1|TRBV7-6|.
CASSLAMTGYPPDVDGYTF
TGTGCCAGCAGCTTAGCGATGACAGGGTATCCCCCGGATGTCGATGGCTACACCTTC
>TRBJ2-7|TRBD2|TRBV5-1|once
CASSLGLAAPYEQYF
TGCGCCAGCAGCCTAGGACTAGCGGCTCCCTACGAGCAGTACTTC
>TRBJ1-4|TRBD1|TRBV5-4|.
CASSGVTGGEEKLFF
TGTGCCAGCAGCGGGGTGACAGGGGGCGAAGAAAAACTGTTTTTT
>TRBJ2-7|TRBD1|TRBV5-8|few
CASSLRGTGVYEQYF
TGTGCCAGCAGCTTGAGAGGGACAGGGGTCTACGAGCAGTACTTC
>TRBJ2-3|.|TRBV4-1|.
CASSQEGTRGTDTQYF
TGCGCCAGCAGCCAAGAAGGAACCAGGGGCACAGATACGCAGTATTTT
>TRBJ2-3|.|TRBV10-2|.
CASSEGAGRTDTQYF
TGCGCCAGCAGTGAGGGGGCGGGGAGGACAGATACGCAGTATTTT